These T cell receptor beta chains were read from a single sample in a study of T cells after yellow fever vaccination. TCRdb re-called the 5' RACE reads with MiXCR, one entry per CDR3 protein. This sample has a few hundred thousand distinct CDR3 sequences, with roughly 20% found just once. Sequencing was performed on PBMCs, taken before the yellow fever booster vaccination. The receptors were sampled from a young man who received the YFV17D yellow fever vaccine. The CDR3 runs from the conserved cysteine through the conserved F or W. The order of the fields is J gene, D gene, V gene, clone size, CDR3 protein, CDR3 DNA. A D gene is named only where the DNA matches it firmly. A clone size is listed for some rows: how often the clone was seen (once, few, many), or a class if it is expanded.

J: TRBJ2-5; D: NA; V: TRBV6-6; size: NA; CDR3: CASMKRLGETQYF; DNA: TGTGCCAGCATGAAAAGGCTGGGAGAGACCCAGTACTTC
J: TRBJ2-1; D: TRBD2; V: TRBV20-1; size: few; CDR3: CSATGGSSYNEQFF; DNA: TGCAGTGCTACGGGGGGGAGCTCCTACAATGAGCAGTTCTTC
J: TRBJ1-1; D: NA; V: TRBV5-1; size: few; CDR3: CASSLGQTTEAFF; DNA: TGCGCCAGCAGCTTGGGACAGACCACTGAAGCTTTCTTT
J: TRBJ1-2; D: TRBD1; V: TRBV7-3; size: few; CDR3: CASSFTGTGVITF; DNA: TGTGCCAGCAGCTTCACCGGGACAGGGGTCATCACCTTC
J: TRBJ1-5; D: NA; V: TRBV25-1; size: NA; CDR3: CAKDNQPQHF; DNA: TGTGCCAAGGACAATCAGCCCCAGCATTTT
J: TRBJ2-1; D: NA; V: TRBV5-1; size: few; CDR3: CASSRNRDPSYNEQFF; DNA: TGCGCCAGCAGTAGAAACCGGGACCCGTCCTACAATGAGCAGTTCTTC
J: TRBJ2-5; D: NA; V: TRBV20-1; size: NA; CDR3: CSARVGTEETQYF; DNA: TGCAGTGCTAGGGTTGGGACTGAAGAGACCCAGTACTTC
J: TRBJ2-7; D: NA; V: TRBV25-1; size: few; CDR3: CASSDSVADEQYF; DNA: TGTGCCAGCAGTGATTCGGTAGCGGACGAGCAGTACTTC
J: TRBJ2-4; D: TRBD2; V: TRBV6-1; size: few; CDR3: CASSEAEAGGRGIQYF; DNA: TGTGCCAGCAGTGAAGCAGAGGCGGGGGGCAGGGGCATTCAGTACTTC
J: TRBJ1-2; D: NA; V: TRBV29-1; size: few; CDR3: CSVETPQFPYGYTF; DNA: TGCAGCGTTGAAACGCCACAGTTTCCCTATGGCTACACCTTC
J: TRBJ1-5; D: TRBD1; V: TRBV9; size: NA; CDR3: CASSGQGMNQPQHF; DNA: TGTGCCAGCAGTGGACAGGGAATGAATCAGCCCCAGCATTTT
J: TRBJ1-2; D: TRBD1; V: TRBV4-1; size: NA; CDR3: CASSHDRVLDYGYTF; DNA: TGCGCCAGCAGCCATGACAGGGTTTTGGACTATGGCTACACCTTC
J: TRBJ2-5; D: NA; V: TRBV29-1; size: NA; CDR3: CSVGTPNDSETQYF; DNA: TGCAGCGTTGGTACCCCGAATGACTCAGAGACCCAGTACTTC
J: TRBJ1-1; D: NA; V: TRBV14; size: few; CDR3: CASSQAIRGAKAFF; DNA: TGTGCCAGCAGCCAGGCTATCAGGGGCGCCAAAGCTTTCTTT
J: TRBJ1-2; D: NA; V: TRBV4-2; size: NA; CDR3: CASSHDNYGYTF; DNA: TGTGCCAGCAGCCATGATAACTATGGCTACACCTTC
J: TRBJ1-4; D: NA; V: TRBV30; size: NA; CDR3: CAWSVQGKLFF; DNA: TGTGCCTGGAGTGTACAAGGGAAACTGTTTTTT
J: TRBJ2-3; D: TRBD2; V: TRBV6-2/TRBV6-3; size: few; CDR3: CASSYSSGGTTDTQYF; DNA: TGTGCCAGCAGTTACTCTAGCGGGGGGACGACAGATACGCAGTATTTT
J: TRBJ2-6; D: NA; V: TRBV7-2; size: many; CDR3: CASSLGRGRDGANVLTF; DNA: TGTGCCAGCAGCTTAGGCAGGGGCAGGGATGGGGCCAACGTCCTGACTTTC
J: TRBJ1-6; D: NA; V: TRBV7-8; size: NA; CDR3: CATAEEPLLPLHF; DNA: TGTGCCACCGCCGAGGAGCCACTTCTCCCCCTCCACTTT
J: TRBJ1-1; D: NA; V: TRBV6-5; size: few; CDR3: CASRERYTEAFF; DNA: TGTGCCAGCAGAGAGAGGTACACTGAAGCTTTCTTT
J: TRBJ2-3; D: NA; V: TRBV18; size: NA; CDR3: CASSPLASGMGADTQYF; DNA: TGTGCCAGCTCACCACTGGCTTCGGGGATGGGCGCAGATACGCAGTATTTT
J: TRBJ1-2; D: NA; V: TRBV29-1; size: few; CDR3: CSVRGTGGYTF; DNA: TGCAGCGTTCGGGGGACCGGTGGCTACACCTTC
J: TRBJ2-4; D: NA; V: TRBV4-3; size: NA; CDR3: CASSQDSSGAGKNIQYF; DNA: TGCGCCAGCAGCCAAGATTCTTCGGGGGCAGGCAAAAACATTCAGTACTTC
J: TRBJ2-3; D: TRBD1; V: TRBV28; size: few; CDR3: CASRLRDRQYF; DNA: TGTGCCAGCAGACTCCGGGACAGGCAGTATTTT
J: TRBJ1-1; D: NA; V: TRBV12-3/TRBV12-4; size: few; CDR3: CASTGTAEVEAFF; DNA: TGTGCCAGCACCGGGACGGCGGAAGTTGAAGCTTTCTTT
J: TRBJ2-5; D: NA; V: TRBV10-3; size: NA; CDR3: CAIKERSAQETQYF; DNA: TGTGCCATCAAGGAGCGCTCCGCCCAAGAGACCCAGTACTTC
J: TRBJ2-3; D: TRBD1; V: TRBV12-3/TRBV12-4; size: NA; CDR3: CATVPGTGGTDTQYF; DNA: TGTGCCACCGTTCCCGGGACAGGGGGCACAGATACGCAGTATTTT
J: TRBJ1-1; D: NA; V: TRBV14; size: few; CDR3: CASSQRIMNTEAFF; DNA: TGTGCCAGCAGCCAAAGGATCATGAACACTGAAGCTTTCTTT
J: TRBJ2-7; D: NA; V: TRBV7-9; size: few; CDR3: CASSLSQGYSYEQYF; DNA: TGTGCCAGCAGCTTATCCCAGGGATACTCCTACGAGCAGTACTTC
J: TRBJ2-1; D: NA; V: TRBV10-1; size: NA; CDR3: CASSPRGLSYNEQFF; DNA: TGCGCCAGCAGCCCGCGGGGGCTCTCCTACAATGAGCAGTTCTTC
J: TRBJ1-1; D: NA; V: TRBV11-2; size: few; CDR3: CASSYSRTATEAFF; DNA: TGTGCCAGCAGCTACAGCCGCACGGCCACTGAAGCTTTCTTT
J: TRBJ1-2; D: TRBD1; V: TRBV4-3; size: few; CDR3: CASKRNPGTGLEGYTF; DNA: TGCGCCAGCAAACGAAACCCCGGGACAGGGTTAGAGGGCTACACCTTC
J: TRBJ2-3; D: TRBD2; V: TRBV27; size: NA; CDR3: CASSPLSSGGAADTQYF; DNA: TGTGCCAGCAGTCCCCTCTCTAGCGGGGGGGCCGCAGATACGCAGTATTTT
J: TRBJ2-2; D: TRBD1; V: TRBV6-5; size: NA; CDR3: CASSYWTGGPNTGELFF; DNA: TGTGCCAGCAGTTACTGGACAGGGGGCCCGAACACCGGGGAGCTGTTTTTT
J: TRBJ2-2; D: TRBD2; V: TRBV5-1; size: once; CDR3: CASRTGTSYTGELFF; DNA: TGCGCCAGCAGAACCGGGACTAGCTACACCGGGGAGCTGTTTTTT
J: TRBJ2-5; D: TRBD1; V: TRBV5-1; size: few; CDR3: CASMGTGRLQETQYF; DNA: TGCGCCAGCATGGGGACAGGGAGATTACAAGAGACCCAGTACTTC
J: TRBJ1-3; D: TRBD1; V: TRBV6-5; size: NA; CDR3: CARLPYRDSNSGNTIYF; DNA: TGTGCCAGACTACCTTACCGGGACAGCAACTCTGGAAACACCATATATTTT
J: TRBJ1-4; D: NA; V: TRBV5-1; size: few; CDR3: CASSSGRTNEKLFF; DNA: TGCGCCAGCAGCTCAGGGAGGACTAATGAAAAACTGTTTTTT
J: TRBJ1-2; D: TRBD1; V: TRBV29-1; size: NA; CDR3: CSVEQGAGYGYTF; DNA: TGCAGCGTGGAACAGGGGGCTGGCTATGGCTACACCTTC
J: TRBJ1-1; D: TRBD1; V: TRBV20-1; size: NA; CDR3: CSARDPGTGGTEAFF; DNA: TGCAGTGCTAGAGATCCCGGGACAGGGGGCACTGAAGCTTTCTTT
J: TRBJ2-1; D: NA; V: TRBV5-6; size: NA; CDR3: CASSLSGRSYNEQFF; DNA: TGTGCCAGCAGCTTGTCGGGTCGCTCCTACAATGAGCAGTTCTTC
J: TRBJ2-5; D: NA; V: TRBV15; size: NA; CDR3: CATSRDFGETQYF; DNA: TGTGCCACCAGCAGAGATTTCGGAGAGACCCAGTACTTC
J: TRBJ2-5; D: NA; V: TRBV18; size: many; CDR3: CASCDFQETQYF; DNA: TGTGCCAGCTGTGACTTTCAAGAGACCCAGTACTTC
J: TRBJ1-5; D: NA; V: TRBV4-1; size: few; CDR3: CASSPREGYSNQPQHF; DNA: TGCGCCAGCAGCCCCCGGGAGGGTTATAGCAATCAGCCCCAGCATTTT
J: TRBJ1-4; D: NA; V: TRBV4-1; size: NA; CDR3: CASGTDFATNEKLFF; DNA: TGCGCCAGCGGGACGGATTTTGCAACTAATGAAAAACTGTTTTTT
J: TRBJ2-4; D: NA; V: TRBV20-1; size: few; CDR3: CSAREGSGKNIQYF; DNA: TGCAGTGCTAGAGAAGGTAGCGGCAAAAACATTCAGTACTTC
J: TRBJ1-1; D: TRBD1; V: TRBV5-1; size: NA; CDR3: CASGLRGHTEAFF; DNA: TGCGCCAGCGGCTTGAGGGGGCACACTGAAGCTTTCTTT
J: TRBJ2-3; D: TRBD2; V: TRBV6-6; size: few; CDR3: CASRHVGGGFSDTQYF; DNA: TGTGCCAGCAGACACGTCGGCGGGGGGTTCTCGGATACGCAGTATTTT
J: TRBJ2-1; D: NA; V: TRBV12-3/TRBV12-4; size: many; CDR3: CASRRGSRTESWNEQFF; DNA: TGTGCCAGCCGCCGAGGATCTCGGACGGAATCGTGGAATGAGCAGTTCTTC
J: TRBJ1-2; D: NA; V: TRBV27; size: NA; CDR3: CASSSPRLREFHYTF; DNA: TGTGCCAGCAGTTCACCCAGGTTAAGGGAGTTTCACTACACCTTC
J: TRBJ1-2; D: NA; V: TRBV6-5; size: NA; CDR3: CASSDLGGGANYGYTF; DNA: TGTGCCAGCAGTGACCTCGGGGGGGGAGCTAACTATGGCTACACCTTC
J: TRBJ2-2; D: TRBD2; V: TRBV6-5; size: NA; CDR3: CASQGLAYTGELFF; DNA: TGTGCCAGTCAGGGACTAGCATACACCGGGGAGCTGTTTTTT
J: TRBJ1-5; D: NA; V: TRBV12-3/TRBV12-4; size: NA; CDR3: CASSLRVSGQPQHF; DNA: TGTGCCAGCAGTTTACGGGTGTCGGGTCAGCCCCAGCATTTT
J: TRBJ1-2; D: TRBD1; V: TRBV12-3/TRBV12-4; size: many; CDR3: CASSLGPGGYGYTF; DNA: TGTGCCAGCAGTTTAGGGCCAGGGGGCTATGGCTACACCTTC
J: TRBJ1-2; D: TRBD1; V: TRBV12-3/TRBV12-4; size: few; CDR3: CASSSQTGPHGYTF; DNA: TGTGCCAGCAGTTCACAGACAGGGCCACATGGCTACACCTTC
J: TRBJ1-1; D: NA; V: TRBV3-1; size: few; CDR3: CASSQDYGEETEAFF; DNA: TGTGCCAGCAGCCAAGATTACGGGGAAGAAACTGAAGCTTTCTTT